The present T cell receptor (beta chain) was sequenced within a study of T cells in Graves' hyperthyroidism and ophthalmopathy. V gave up 4 bases and J gave up 3 bases; unmatched junction bases: 10. The length of the CDR3 is 16 residues. In germline, CDR1 is LNHNV, CDR2 YYDKDF (reference sequence). Study-level findings and limits: Ophthalmopathy got predicted by the model a median 6.5 months before its onset. Clonotypes that were expanded in thyroid above 0.001 mostly appeared in blood too. In the analysis, a 13 V-J model separated ophthalmopathy from stable hyperthyroidism.

Turning to this clonotype: Its antigen is not known.

This sample holds PBMCs from approximately 9 ml fresh peripheral blood. Researchers took RNA transcripts and amplified the TCR beta CDR3 regions from them. The HTBI primer set was used in a first-round RT-PCR of the TCR CDR3. TCRdb redid the calling of the multiplex PCR reads with MiXCR, one entry per CDR3 protein. This sample yields about 840,000 distinct CDR3 sequences, of which 35% to 40% are seen a single time; 7.5% to 9.5% belongs to the top ten. The chain carries TRBV15 and TRBJ1-2, with 8 bases lining up with TRBD1. This clonotype was obtained from a man between 18 and 35 years old with Graves' hyperthyroidism. Input material: blood. The CDR3 reads CATSTSRTGRDYGYTF. The CDR3 DNA follows: TGTGCCACCAGCACGTCCCGGACAGGGAGGGACTATGGCTACACCTTC.